These 13 T cell receptor beta chains were sequenced from one sample in a study of blood T cell repertoires in COVID-19. Here immunoSEQ multiplex PCR was the method, and the copy in TCRdb shows in-frame clones only, minus some. The sample gives about 390,000 clones, around nine tenths of which show up once; about a tenth is in the top ten. What was sequenced was PBMCs or T cells enriched from blood (not recorded which). The receptors come from a woman in her forties or fifties who had recovered from COVID-19.

The CDR3 protein is CASTGQGGVYEQYF. CDR3 nucleotide sequence: TGTGCCAGCACCGGACAGGGTGGGGTCTACGAGCAGTACTTC. This sequence joins TRBV2 and TRBJ2-7; TRBD1 agrees at 8 bases. Germline lookup yields CDR1 SNHLY and CDR2 FYNNEI. The CDR3 has 14 residues. V lost 7 bases and J lost 3; bases outside the gene matches: 8.

The chain carries TRBV24-1 and TRBJ1-1; TRBD1 aligns across 7 bases. V lost 6 bases and J lost 0; bases outside the gene matches: 15. Germline CDR1 and CDR2: KGHDR and SFDVKD. CDR3 size: 18 residues. The CDR3 here is CATSPGQPYGVMNTEAFF. DNA for the CDR3: TGTGCCACCAGTCCGGGACAGCCTTACGGGGTTATGAACACTGAAGCTTTCTTT.

The gene calls are TRBV19 and TRBJ1-6; 9 bases agree with TRBD1. The CDR3 length is 14 residues. Germline values: CDR1 LNHDA, CDR2 SQIVND (reference sequence). Trimming removed 5 bases from V and 10 bases from J; junction bases left unmatched: 6. Here the CDR3 reads CASSGGQGLSPLHF. The CDR3 region has the DNA TGTGCCAGTAGTGGGGGACAGGGTCTGTCACCCCTCCACTTT.

This clone was seen only a few times. The rearrangement uses TRBV2 and TRBJ2-7; 7 bases agree with TRBD1. Germline lookup yields CDR1 SNHLY and CDR2 FYNNEI. The junction had 10 bases not matched to a gene; V was cut back by 6 bases and J by 2 bases. This CDR3 is built from 15 residues. CDR3 protein: CASRDVVQGPYEQYF. As DNA, the CDR3 is TGTGCCAGCAGGGACGTGGTACAGGGGCCCTACGAGCAGTACTTC.

The rearrangement joins TRBV6-5 to TRBJ2-7; D possibly corresponds to TRBD2 (6 bases). The CDR3 covers 13 residues. CDR1 is MNHEY and CDR2 is SVGAGI in the germline V gene. V shed 7 bases and J shed 6 bases, with 16 bases lying between them. CDR3 protein: CASILDYPPEQYF. The CDR3 region has the DNA TGTGCCAGCATTCTGGACTACCCTCCCGAGCAGTACTTC.

The V gene is TRBV7-9, the J gene TRBJ1-2; D remains unclear. V was clipped by 3 bases and J by 6 bases, with 11 bases between them. Germline lookup yields CDR1 SEHNR and CDR2 FQNEAQ (reference sequence). The length of the CDR3 is 13 residues. The CDR3 sequence is CASSFLGSHGYTF. Written as DNA, the CDR3 is TGTGCCAGCAGCTTCCTCGGGTCGCATGGCTACACCTTC.

The count of this clone is one. The chain links TRBV18 to TRBJ2-1; 12 bases map to TRBD1. This CDR3 has 16 residues. Losses at the gene ends were 6 bases for V and 7 bases for J; bases not matched to a gene: 10. From germline, CDR1 is KGHSH and CDR2 LQKENI. This CDR3 reads CASSPATGQGANEQFF. The DNA for the CDR3 is TGTGCCAGCTCCCCGGCTACGGGACAGGGGGCTAATGAGCAGTTCTTC.

The chain uses TRBV18 and TRBJ1-2; TRBD1 is a possible D gene (6 bases). The germline V and J ends were trimmed by 6 bases and 4 bases, with 15 bases remaining between them. The CDR3 extends over 14 amino acids. The germline V gene has CDR1 KGHSH and CDR2 LQKENI. CDR3 loop: CASSPKRGSYGYTF. The CDR3, as DNA: TGTGCCAGCTCTCCCAAAAGGGGGAGCTATGGCTACACCTTC.

The chain has TRBV28 and TRBJ1-4, with a tentative D call TRBD1 (5 bases). Germline loops: CDR1 MDHEN, CDR2 SYDVKM. The CDR3 is made up of 11 amino acids. V lost 10 bases and J 11 bases, leaving 14 bases between the germline ends. The CDR3, as DNA: TGTGCCACCCGCCAGGGAGGTAAACTGTTTTTT. As protein: CATRQGGKLFF.

The chain carries TRBV5-1 and TRBJ2-5, with 11 bases lining up with TRBD2. CDR1 is SGHRS and CDR2 is YFSETQ in the germline V gene. With 0 bases clipped from V and 4 bases from J, the junction kept 5 bases outside the gene matches. The CDR3 length is 16 residues. The CDR3 sequence is CASSLETSGGVETQYF. The CDR3 DNA reads as TGCGCCAGCAGCTTGGAAACTAGCGGGGGTGTAGAGACCCAGTACTTC. The whole variable domain, filled in from reference TRBV5-1 and TRBJ2-5, reads KAGVTQTPRYLIKTRGQQVTLSCSPISGHRSVSWYQQTPGQGLQFLFEYFSETQRNKGNFPGRFSGRQFSNSRSEMNVSTLELGDSALYLCASSLETSGGVETQYFGPGTRLLVL.

V usage is TRBV11-2 and J usage is TRBJ1-2; TRBD1 matches at 7 bases. V shed 8 bases and J 0 bases; nucleotides not matched to a gene: 18. The CDR3 length is 18 residues. Germline CDR1 SGHAT, CDR2 FQNNGV. DNA for the CDR3: TGTGCCAGCCGCCCCCCCTCTAGACAGGGCCCACCTAACTATGGCTACACCTTC. Protein: CASRPPSRQGPPNYGYTF.

This clone was recorded a few times. The V call is TRBV27, the J call TRBJ1-2; 11 bases fit TRBD1. CDR1 and CDR2 from the germline V gene are MNHEY and SMNVEV (reference sequence). The CDR3 consists of 15 residues. Trimming at V came to 6 bases and at J to 7 bases, leaving 10 bases not matched to a gene. CDR3 residues: CASSSTDRGPSGYTF. As DNA, the CDR3 is TGTGCCAGCAGCTCGACGGACAGGGGGCCTAGTGGCTACACCTTC.

The V gene is TRBV7-9, the J gene TRBJ2-2; D might be TRBD1 (5 bases). The CDR3 totals 17 residues. Germline V gene lookup returns CDR1 SEHNR and CDR2 FQNEAQ (reference sequence). Trimming left V 5 bases short and J 3 bases short, with 19 bases between. The CDR3, as DNA: TGTGCCAGCAGCCCCTCCACCCGGACACGCTACACCGGGGAGCTGTTTTTT. Protein sequence: CASSPSTRTRYTGELFF.